The rows below give T cell receptor beta chains drawn from one sample of a study of cytomegalovirus exposure and HLA in healthy donors. The protocol was immunoSEQ multiplex PCR, while the TCRdb copy is restricted to in-frame clones and leaves out a portion. The sample's table shows roughly 70,000 clones. The material sequenced was PBMCs. The receptors stem from a man aged 35 to 55 in good health and CMV-seronegative. CDR3s include the opening cysteine and the closing phenylalanine or tryptophan. D genes are given only for firm matches. Clone size, where shown, is once, few, many, or a class for clones that have expanded.

v_gene: TRBV28
abundance: NA
j_gene: TRBJ2-7
d_gene: NA
CDR3nt: TGTGCCAGCAGTTTGGTTGACAGTCGCTACGAGCAGTACTTC
CDR3aa: CASSLVDSRYEQYF

v_gene: TRBV6-5
abundance: NA
j_gene: TRBJ1-4
d_gene: TRBD1
CDR3nt: TGTGCCAGCAGTTACTTCGGGACAGGGATTAATGAAAAACTGTTTTTT
CDR3aa: CASSYFGTGINEKLFF

v_gene: TRBV29-1
abundance: NA
j_gene: TRBJ2-7
d_gene: NA
CDR3nt: TGCAGCGCCGGGGACGGGGGGCAGGGGATCCACTACGAGCAGTACTTC
CDR3aa: CSAGDGGQGIHYEQYF

v_gene: TRBV14
abundance: NA
j_gene: TRBJ2-2
d_gene: NA
CDR3nt: TGTGCCAGCAGCCAAGGCAGATACACCGGGGAGCTGTTTTTT
CDR3aa: CASSQGRYTGELFF

v_gene: TRBV28
abundance: NA
j_gene: TRBJ2-5
d_gene: TRBD2
CDR3nt: TGTGCCAGCAGTTTAAGCGGGGGACTGAAGACCCAGTACTTC
CDR3aa: CASSLSGGLKTQYF

v_gene: TRBV7-8
abundance: NA
j_gene: TRBJ2-7
d_gene: NA
CDR3nt: TGTGCCAGCAGCCCCGGGACATACACCTACGAGCAGTACTTC
CDR3aa: CASSPGTYTYEQYF

v_gene: TRBV5-6
abundance: NA
j_gene: TRBJ1-6
d_gene: NA
CDR3nt: TGTGCCAGCAGCTTGGGGGAGGGAAGTAATTCACCCCTCCACTTT
CDR3aa: CASSLGEGSNSPLHF

v_gene: TRBV9
abundance: NA
j_gene: TRBJ1-2
d_gene: NA
CDR3nt: TGTGCCAGCAGCGTCAGGGATAACTATGGCTACACCTTC
CDR3aa: CASSVRDNYGYTF

v_gene: TRBV5-5
abundance: NA
j_gene: TRBJ2-2
d_gene: NA
CDR3nt: TGTGCCAGCAGCTTGGGCGGCACCGGGGAGCTGTTTTTT
CDR3aa: CASSLGGTGELFF

v_gene: TRBV5-1
abundance: NA
j_gene: TRBJ2-3
d_gene: TRBD2
CDR3nt: TGCGCCAGCAGCCCAACTAGCGGGGCCACAGATACGCAGTATTTT
CDR3aa: CASSPTSGATDTQYF

v_gene: TRBV11-2
abundance: NA
j_gene: TRBJ1-1
d_gene: NA
CDR3nt: TGTGCCAGCAGCTTAGGCAGGGGTTACACTGAAGCTTTCTTT
CDR3aa: CASSLGRGYTEAFF

v_gene: TRBV28
abundance: NA
j_gene: TRBJ2-2
d_gene: NA
CDR3nt: TGTGCCAGCAGCCCCCCCTCCGGGGGCACCGGGGAGCTGTTTTTT
CDR3aa: CASSPPSGGTGELFF

v_gene: TRBV10-3
abundance: NA
j_gene: TRBJ1-2
d_gene: NA
CDR3nt: TGTGCCATCAGTGAGGAAGTGGGCCTCCGCGGGGGCTACACCTTC
CDR3aa: CAISEEVGLRGGYTF

v_gene: TRBV2
abundance: NA
j_gene: TRBJ1-6
d_gene: NA
CDR3nt: TGTGCCAGCAGCCCGGGGGGGGCACTACTGACCCGATTCTATAATTCACCCCTCCACTTT
CDR3aa: CASSPGGALLTRFYNSPLHF

v_gene: TRBV6-5
abundance: NA
j_gene: TRBJ1-3
d_gene: NA
CDR3nt: TGTGCCAGCAGTTACTCCGTTGGAAACACCATATATTTT
CDR3aa: CASSYSVGNTIYF

v_gene: TRBV2
abundance: NA
j_gene: TRBJ1-4
d_gene: NA
CDR3nt: TGTGCCAGCAGTGAACAGGGGTCGAGATGGGAAAAACTGTTTTTT
CDR3aa: CASSEQGSRWEKLFF

v_gene: TRBV6-5
abundance: NA
j_gene: TRBJ1-2
d_gene: NA
CDR3nt: TGCGCCAGCAGTTACCGGGCGACAGTAGTCTATGGCTACACCTTC
CDR3aa: CASSYRATVVYGYTF

v_gene: TRBV9
abundance: NA
j_gene: TRBJ2-3
d_gene: NA
CDR3nt: TGTGCCAGCAGCGTAGCTTGGGGCTCAGATACGCAGTATTTT
CDR3aa: CASSVAWGSDTQYF

v_gene: TRBV18
abundance: NA
j_gene: TRBJ1-1
d_gene: NA
CDR3nt: TGTGCCAGCTCAACCCGGGGGGTTGAAGCTTTCTTT
CDR3aa: CASSTRGVEAFF

v_gene: TRBV30
abundance: NA
j_gene: TRBJ1-5
d_gene: NA
CDR3nt: TGTGCCTGGACCACCGGGACATCTAGTAATCAGCCCCAGCATTTT
CDR3aa: CAWTTGTSSNQPQHF

v_gene: TRBV5-1
abundance: NA
j_gene: TRBJ2-5
d_gene: TRBD2
CDR3nt: TGCGCCAGCAGCTTCGGGGGGTTTGAGACCCAGTACTTC
CDR3aa: CASSFGGFETQYF

v_gene: TRBV5-1
abundance: NA
j_gene: TRBJ2-7
d_gene: NA
CDR3nt: TGCGCCAGCAGCTCGGATGGTAGCTTAGCCGAGCAGTACTTC
CDR3aa: CASSSDGSLAEQYF

v_gene: TRBV4-1
abundance: NA
j_gene: TRBJ1-1
d_gene: NA
CDR3nt: TGCGCCAGCAGCCAAGAAGGGGACACTGAAGCTTTCTTT
CDR3aa: CASSQEGDTEAFF

v_gene: TRBV5-1
abundance: NA
j_gene: TRBJ1-4
d_gene: TRBD1
CDR3nt: TGCGCCAGCAGCTCGGGCAGGGGGAAGGGTGAAAAACTGTTTTTT
CDR3aa: CASSSGRGKGEKLFF

v_gene: TRBV5-1
abundance: NA
j_gene: TRBJ1-5
d_gene: TRBD1
CDR3nt: TGCGCCAGCAGCGTGACAGGGAACGGAAATCAGCCCCAGCATTTT
CDR3aa: CASSVTGNGNQPQHF

v_gene: TRBV6-1
abundance: NA
j_gene: TRBJ1-4
d_gene: TRBD1
CDR3nt: TGTGCCAGCACCAGGGACAGGGGGAATGAAAAACTGTTTTTT
CDR3aa: CASTRDRGNEKLFF

v_gene: TRBV9
abundance: medium-sized
j_gene: TRBJ1-1
d_gene: NA
CDR3nt: TGTGCCAGCAGCGTGTCGTCGGGGACTGAAGCTTTCTTT
CDR3aa: CASSVSSGTEAFF

v_gene: TRBV19
abundance: NA
j_gene: TRBJ1-4
d_gene: NA
CDR3nt: TGTGCCAGTAGTATGCAGCGAGGAACTAATGAAAAACTGTTTTTT
CDR3aa: CASSMQRGTNEKLFF